The present T cell receptor beta chain was sequenced within a study of low-dose radiotherapy and immunotherapy resistance in tumors (dated by TCRdb to 2022 to 2024). Describing the broader study: Cohort 1 received 0.5 Gy per fraction every 2 weeks, with a prescribed total PTV dose of 6.5 Gy. Patients in Cohort 2 were given 1 Gy per fraction every two weeks, for a total of 13 Gy across 26 weeks. Eight patients were included in the translational analysis: three from the first dose cohort and the first five from the second dose cohort. The trial did not randomize participants into treatment groups. Patients were given nivolumab as a 240 mg flat dose every two weeks and ipilimumab at 1 mg/kg every six weeks, with both drugs delivered intravenously. Starting on cycle 1 day 1, patients took 300 mg of aspirin by mouth once a day for four cycles. Cyclophosphamide 200 mg/m2 was administered intravenously every two weeks, one day before each radiation and immunotherapy administration.

CDR1 and CDR2 were assigned from the germline V gene as SQVTM and ANQGSEA. After removal of 7 bases from V and 1 base from J, the junction retains 4 bases not matched to a gene. The CDR3 starts with the cysteine, ends with the phenylalanine, and has 12 residues. The kept DNA is CDR3 alone, 36 bases in frame from the first base. This clonotype showed up many times. Its antigen has not been determined. Base qualities are missing; no much larger clone stands one base away. Superscript III and a set of TRAV- and TRBV-specific primers were used to synthesize first-strand cDNA, so that both TCRalpha and TCRbeta chains were covered. TCRs were amplified for 20 PCR cycles with Phusion, using a constant-region primer paired with the adapter attached to the V primers. Amplification of the isolated mRNA was done with the MessageAmp II aRNA Amplification Kit, which involved an approximately 16-hour in vitro transcription at 37 degrees C. The Dynabeads mRNA DIRECT Purification Kit was used to isolate mRNA for TCR sequencing. Indexed Illumina adapters were added in a second Phusion PCR of about 26 cycles, and the PCR products were purified with AMPure XP beads. Deep sequencing of the TCRalpha and TCRbeta libraries was carried out on an Illumina MiniSeq instrument. As for how the authors treated the data: Using custom Perl scripts, TCR sequences that encoded the same protein were pooled, out-of-frame sequences were dropped, and the abundance of each clonotype was calculated. Any TCR sequence supported by only a single read was excluded from analysis. Repertoire metrics included Shannon entropy, Gini index, clonality, richness, and frequency of TCRs shared between repertoires. TCRdb cleaned the public reads at Q25 with fastp, built clones with MiXCR and kept in-frame beta chains. Identical CDR3 protein sequences are pooled into one entry, listed with their most common genes and DNA. TCRdb, not the original authors, processed these V and J calls. The sample profile shows approximately 90,000 distinct CDR3 sequences; more than 8.5% of them were found once. The top ten hold roughly 1% of the sample.

The sample's time point label, decoded: before trial treatment. Donors were enrolled in RACIN, a single-arm phase I dose-escalation trial combining nivolumab, ipilimumab, aspirin, low-dose cyclophosphamide and low-dose radiotherapy. To be eligible, a patient needed to have an advanced solid tumor that was TIL-negative. The source was PBMCs, collected before treatment. This TCR was recovered from a male donor with prostate cancer. The V and J genes are TRBV29-1 and TRBJ2-7, and TRBD1 matches 7 of the central bases. The nucleotides read TGCAGCGGGACGACAGGGTCCTACGAGCAGTACTTC. This gives the protein CSGTTGSYEQYF.